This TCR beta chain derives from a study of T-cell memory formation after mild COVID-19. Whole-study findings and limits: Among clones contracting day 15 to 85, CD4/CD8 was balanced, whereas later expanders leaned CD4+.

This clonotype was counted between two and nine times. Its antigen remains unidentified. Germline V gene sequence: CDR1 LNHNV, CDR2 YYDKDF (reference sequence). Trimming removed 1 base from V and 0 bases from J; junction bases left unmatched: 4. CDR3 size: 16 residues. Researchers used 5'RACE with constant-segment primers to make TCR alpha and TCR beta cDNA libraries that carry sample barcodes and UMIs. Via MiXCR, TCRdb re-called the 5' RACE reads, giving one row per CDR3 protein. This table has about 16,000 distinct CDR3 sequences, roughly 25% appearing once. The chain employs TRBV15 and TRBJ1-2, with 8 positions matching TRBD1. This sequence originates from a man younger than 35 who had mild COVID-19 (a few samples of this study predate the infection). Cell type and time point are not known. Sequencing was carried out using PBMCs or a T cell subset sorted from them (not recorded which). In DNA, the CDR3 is TGTGCCACCAGCAGAGCAGAACAGGGGGCTAACTATGGCTACACCTTC. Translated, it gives CATSRAEQGANYGYTF. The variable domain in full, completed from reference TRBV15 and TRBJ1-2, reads DAMVIQNPRYQVTQFGKPVTLSCSQTLNHNVMYWYQQKSSQAPKLLFHYYDKDFNNEADTPDNFQSRRPNTSFCFLDIRSPGLGDTAMYLCATSRAEQGANYGYTFGSGTRLTVV.